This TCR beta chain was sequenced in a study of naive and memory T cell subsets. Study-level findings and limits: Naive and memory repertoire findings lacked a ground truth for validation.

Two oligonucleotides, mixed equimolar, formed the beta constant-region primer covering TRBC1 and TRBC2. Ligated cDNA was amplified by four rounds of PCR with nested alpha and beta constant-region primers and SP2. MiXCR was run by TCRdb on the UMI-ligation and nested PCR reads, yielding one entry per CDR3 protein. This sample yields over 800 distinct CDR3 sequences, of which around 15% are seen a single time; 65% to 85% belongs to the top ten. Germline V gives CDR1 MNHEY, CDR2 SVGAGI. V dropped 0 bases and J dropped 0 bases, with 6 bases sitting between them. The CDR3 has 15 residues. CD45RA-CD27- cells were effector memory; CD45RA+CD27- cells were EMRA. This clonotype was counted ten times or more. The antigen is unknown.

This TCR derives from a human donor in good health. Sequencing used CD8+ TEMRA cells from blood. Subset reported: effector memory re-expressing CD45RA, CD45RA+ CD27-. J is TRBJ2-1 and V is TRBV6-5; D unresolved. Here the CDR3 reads CASSYSRRSYNEQFF. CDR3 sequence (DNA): TGTGCCAGCAGTTACTCCAGGCGCTCCTACAATGAGCAGTTCTTC.